The T cell receptor (beta chain) under discussion was sequenced for a study of T-cell memory formation after mild COVID-19. 5'RACE with constant-segment primers yielded barcoded, UMI-tagged TCR alpha and TCR beta cDNA libraries. Using its own MiXCR run on the 5' RACE reads, TCRdb lists one record per CDR3 protein. The table lists more than 250,000 distinct CDR3 sequences, roughly 16% of them singletons. Trimming stripped 6 bases from V and 11 bases from J, with 11 bases between. CDR3 length: 11 residues. Germline V gives CDR1 SEHNR, CDR2 FQNEAQ (reference sequence). The V and J genes are TRBV7-9 and TRBJ2-1, with D possibly matching TRBD1 (6 bases). The clonotype was recovered from a man between 18 and 35 years old who had mild COVID-19 (a few samples of this study predate the infection). Cell type and time point are not known. The source material was PBMCs or a T cell subset sorted from them (not recorded which). The CDR3 DNA sequence: TGTGCCAGCAGGGACCGGGACAAGCAGTTCTTC. It codes for CASRDRDKQFF.